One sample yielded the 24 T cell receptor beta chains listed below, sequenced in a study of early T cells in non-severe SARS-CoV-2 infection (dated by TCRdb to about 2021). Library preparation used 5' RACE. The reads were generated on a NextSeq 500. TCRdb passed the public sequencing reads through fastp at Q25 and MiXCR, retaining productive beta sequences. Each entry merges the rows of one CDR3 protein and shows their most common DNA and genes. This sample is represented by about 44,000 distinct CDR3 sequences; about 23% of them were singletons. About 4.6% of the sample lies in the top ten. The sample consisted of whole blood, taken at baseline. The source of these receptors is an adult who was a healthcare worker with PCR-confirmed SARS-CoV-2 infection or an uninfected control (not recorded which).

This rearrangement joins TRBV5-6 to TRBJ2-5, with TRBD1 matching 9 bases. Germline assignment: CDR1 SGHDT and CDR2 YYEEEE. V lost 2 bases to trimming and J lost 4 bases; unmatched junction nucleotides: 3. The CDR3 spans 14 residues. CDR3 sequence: CASSFRDRAETQYF. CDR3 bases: TGTGCCAGCAGCTTCCGGGACAGGGCAGAGACCCAGTACTTC.

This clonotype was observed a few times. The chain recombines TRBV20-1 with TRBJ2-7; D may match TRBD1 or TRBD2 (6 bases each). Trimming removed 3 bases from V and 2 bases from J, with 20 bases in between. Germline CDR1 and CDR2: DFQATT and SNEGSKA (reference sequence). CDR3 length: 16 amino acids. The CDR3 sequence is CSASGQPGRGAYEQYF. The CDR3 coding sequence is TGCAGTGCTAGTGGCCAGCCCGGAAGGGGGGCCTACGAGCAGTACTTC.

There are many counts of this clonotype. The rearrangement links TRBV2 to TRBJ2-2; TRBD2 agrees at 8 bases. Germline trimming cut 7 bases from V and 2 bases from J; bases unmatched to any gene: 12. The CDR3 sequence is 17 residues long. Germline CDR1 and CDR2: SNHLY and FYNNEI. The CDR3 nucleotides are TGTGCCAGCACCCCTCGCCGGGGGGGAGCTAACACCGGGGAGCTGTTTTTT. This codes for CASTPRRGGANTGELFF. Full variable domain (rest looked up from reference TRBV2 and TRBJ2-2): EPEVTQTPSHQVTQMGQEVILRCVPISNHLYFYWYRQILGQKVEFLVSFYNNEISEKSEIFDDQFSVERPDGSNFTLKIRSTKLEDSAMYFCASTPRRGGANTGELFFGEGSRLTVL.

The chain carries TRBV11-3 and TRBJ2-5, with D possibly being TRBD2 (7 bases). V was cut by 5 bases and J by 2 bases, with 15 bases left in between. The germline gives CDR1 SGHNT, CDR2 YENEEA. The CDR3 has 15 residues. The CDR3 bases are TGTGCCAGCAGCCGAGGGGGGGCCGGACAAGAGACCCAGTACTTC. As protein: CASSRGGAGQETQYF.

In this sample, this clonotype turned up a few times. CDR3 residues: CSARDVRLAVEQFF. The CDR3 nucleotides are TGCAGTGCTAGAGATGTGCGACTAGCAGTTGAGCAGTTCTTC. V usage is TRBV20-1 and J usage is TRBJ2-1; 7 bases line up with TRBD2. Germline V lookup: CDR1 DFQATT, CDR2 SNEGSKA (reference sequence). Trimming cost V 0 bases and J 9 bases; bases outside gene matches: 8. CDR3 size: 14 residues.

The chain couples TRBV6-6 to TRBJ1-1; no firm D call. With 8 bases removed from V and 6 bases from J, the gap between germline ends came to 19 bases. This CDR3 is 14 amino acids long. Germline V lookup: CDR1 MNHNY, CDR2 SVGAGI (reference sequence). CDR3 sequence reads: CASRTTIRGPEAFF. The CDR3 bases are TGTGCCAGCCGAACGACTATTCGTGGACCTGAAGCTTTCTTT.

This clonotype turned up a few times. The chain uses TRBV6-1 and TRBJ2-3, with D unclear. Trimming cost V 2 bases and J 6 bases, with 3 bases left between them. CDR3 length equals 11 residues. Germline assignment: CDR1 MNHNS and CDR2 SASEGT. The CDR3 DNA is TGTGCCAGCAGTGAACGGGATACGCAGTATTTT. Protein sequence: CASSERDTQYF.

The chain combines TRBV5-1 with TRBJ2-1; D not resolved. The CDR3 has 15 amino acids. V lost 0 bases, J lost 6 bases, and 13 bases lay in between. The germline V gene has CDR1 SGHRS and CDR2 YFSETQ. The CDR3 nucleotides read TGCGCCAGCAGCTTGGCCTTGGGTACATTCAATGAGCAGTTCTTC. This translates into CASSLALGTFNEQFF.

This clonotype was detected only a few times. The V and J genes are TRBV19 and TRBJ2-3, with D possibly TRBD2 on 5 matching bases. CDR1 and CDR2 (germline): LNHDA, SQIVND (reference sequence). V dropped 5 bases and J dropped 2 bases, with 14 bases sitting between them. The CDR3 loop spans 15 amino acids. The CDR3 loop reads CASSVAGGPTDTQYF. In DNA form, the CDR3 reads TGTGCCAGTAGTGTAGCAGGAGGACCCACAGATACGCAGTATTTT.

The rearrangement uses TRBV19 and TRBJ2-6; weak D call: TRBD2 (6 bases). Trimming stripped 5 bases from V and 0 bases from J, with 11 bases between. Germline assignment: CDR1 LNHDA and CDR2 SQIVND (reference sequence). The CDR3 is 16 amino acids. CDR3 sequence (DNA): TGTGCCAGTAGTTGGGGGGACGGCTCTGGGGCCAACGTCCTGACTTTC. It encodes CASSWGDGSGANVLTF.

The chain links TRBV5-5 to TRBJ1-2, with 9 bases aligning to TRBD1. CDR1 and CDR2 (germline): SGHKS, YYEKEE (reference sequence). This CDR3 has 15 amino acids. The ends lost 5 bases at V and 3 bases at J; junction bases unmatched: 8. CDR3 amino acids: CASSLTGGEDYGYTF. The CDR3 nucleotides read TGTGCCAGCAGTCTGACAGGGGGTGAGGACTATGGCTACACCTTC.

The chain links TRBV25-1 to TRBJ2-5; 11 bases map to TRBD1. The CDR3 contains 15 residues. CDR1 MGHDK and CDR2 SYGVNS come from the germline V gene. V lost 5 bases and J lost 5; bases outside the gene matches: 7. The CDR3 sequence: CASSPDRGLFETQYF. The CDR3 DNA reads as TGTGCCAGCAGTCCGGACAGGGGGCTGTTCGAGACCCAGTACTTC.

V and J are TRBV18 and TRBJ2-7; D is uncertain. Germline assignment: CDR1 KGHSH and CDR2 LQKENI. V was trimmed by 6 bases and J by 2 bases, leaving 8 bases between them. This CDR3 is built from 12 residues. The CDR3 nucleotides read TGTGCCAGCTCCCCCGATACCTACGAGCAGTACTTC. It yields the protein CASSPDTYEQYF.

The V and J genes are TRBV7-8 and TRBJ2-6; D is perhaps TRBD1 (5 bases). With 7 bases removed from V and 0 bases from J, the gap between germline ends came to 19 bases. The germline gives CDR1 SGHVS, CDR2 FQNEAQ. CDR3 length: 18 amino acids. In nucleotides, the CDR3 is TGTGCCAGCACCCCTACGGTTACAGGAAACTCTGGGGCCAACGTCCTGACTTTC. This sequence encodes CASTPTVTGNSGANVLTF.

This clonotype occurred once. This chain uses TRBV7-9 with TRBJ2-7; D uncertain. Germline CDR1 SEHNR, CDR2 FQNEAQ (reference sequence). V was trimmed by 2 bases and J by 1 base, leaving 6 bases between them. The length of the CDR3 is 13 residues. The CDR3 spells CASSLPGSYEQYF. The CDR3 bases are TGTGCCAGCAGCTTACCCGGGTCCTACGAGCAGTACTTC.

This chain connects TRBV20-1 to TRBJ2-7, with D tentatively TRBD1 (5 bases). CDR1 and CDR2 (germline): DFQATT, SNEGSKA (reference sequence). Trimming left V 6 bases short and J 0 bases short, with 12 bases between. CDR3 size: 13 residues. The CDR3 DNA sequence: TGCAGTGCCCTAACCGGACACTCCTACGAGCAGTACTTC. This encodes CSALTGHSYEQYF.

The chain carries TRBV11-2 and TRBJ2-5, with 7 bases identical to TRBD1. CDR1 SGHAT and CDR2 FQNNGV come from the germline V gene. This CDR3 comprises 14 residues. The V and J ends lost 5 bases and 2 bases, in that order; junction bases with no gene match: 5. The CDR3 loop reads CASSVPGQQETQYF. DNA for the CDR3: TGTGCCAGCAGCGTACCGGGACAGCAAGAGACCCAGTACTTC.

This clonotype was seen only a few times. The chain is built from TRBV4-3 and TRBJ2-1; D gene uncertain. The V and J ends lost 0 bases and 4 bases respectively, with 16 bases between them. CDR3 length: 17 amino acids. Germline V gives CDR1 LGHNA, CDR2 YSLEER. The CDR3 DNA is TGCGCCAGCAGCCAAGACTCTTTGTCGGGCGCGTACAATGAGCAGTTCTTC. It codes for CASSQDSLSGAYNEQFF.

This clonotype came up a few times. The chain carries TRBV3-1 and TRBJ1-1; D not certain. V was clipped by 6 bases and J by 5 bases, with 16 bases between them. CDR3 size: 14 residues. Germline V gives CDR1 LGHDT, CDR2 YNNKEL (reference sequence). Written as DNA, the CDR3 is TGTGCCAGCAGTCCTCAGACTTCGGGGACTGAAGCTTTCTTT. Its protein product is CASSPQTSGTEAFF.

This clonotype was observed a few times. The DNA for the CDR3 is TGTGCCAGCAGCGAGGTCGGGACAAATCCTTGGGAGCAGTACTTC. It specifies CASSEVGTNPWEQYF. V and J are TRBV7-9 and TRBJ2-7; D is perhaps TRBD1 (6 bases). V lost 5 bases to trimming and J lost 7 bases, with 21 bases between them. CDR1 SEHNR and CDR2 FQNEAQ come from the germline V gene (reference sequence). The CDR3 is 15 amino acids.

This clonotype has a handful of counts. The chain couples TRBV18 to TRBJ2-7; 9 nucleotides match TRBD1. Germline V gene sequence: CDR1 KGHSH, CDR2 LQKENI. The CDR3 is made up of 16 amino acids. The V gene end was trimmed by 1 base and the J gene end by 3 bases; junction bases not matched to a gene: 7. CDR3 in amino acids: CASSPQQGASRYEQYF. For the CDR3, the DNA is TGTGCCAGCTCACCACAACAGGGGGCAAGTCGCTACGAGCAGTACTTC.

The CDR3 coding sequence is TGTGCCAGCAGCCGCCAGACTAGCGGGGGGATGGAGACCCAGTACTTC. This sequence encodes CASSRQTSGGMETQYF. The chain couples TRBV3-1 to TRBJ2-5; the match to TRBD2 covers 13 bases. Germline V gene sequence: CDR1 LGHDT, CDR2 YNNKEL (reference sequence). The trim removed 4 bases at V and 5 bases at J, leaving 7 bases unmatched. This CDR3 region has 16 residues.

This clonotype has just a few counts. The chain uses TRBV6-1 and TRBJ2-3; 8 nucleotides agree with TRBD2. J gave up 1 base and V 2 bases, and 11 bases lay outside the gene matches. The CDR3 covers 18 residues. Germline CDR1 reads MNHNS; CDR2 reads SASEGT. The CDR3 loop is CASSEWLAGGGGTDTQYF. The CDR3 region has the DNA TGTGCCAGCAGTGAATGGCTAGCGGGCGGGGGTGGCACAGATACGCAGTATTTT.

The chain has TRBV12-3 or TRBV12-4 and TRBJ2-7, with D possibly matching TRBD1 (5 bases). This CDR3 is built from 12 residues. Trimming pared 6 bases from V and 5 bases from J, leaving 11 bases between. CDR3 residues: CASSPGFHEQYF. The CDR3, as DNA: TGTGCCAGCAGCCCAGGGTTCCACGAGCAGTACTTC.